A selection of T cell receptor beta chains follows, all from one sample in a study of CD8+CD57+ T cells in acquired aplastic anemia. From the reads, TCRdb called clonotypes with MiXCR, one entry per CDR3 protein. The repertoire holds 95,000 to 150,000 distinct CDR3 sequences, with about 50% as singletons. The sequencing input was sorted CD4+, CD8+, or CD8+CD57+ T cells (not recorded which) from PBMCs. These receptors all stem from a human donor with aplastic anemia. Both conserved end residues are part of each CDR3. A D gene is named only where the DNA matches it firmly. Clone size is shown for a subset of rows, as once, few, many or a class of expanded clone.

TRBV20-1	NA	TRBJ2-3	NA	TGCAGTGCTAGAGTCAGGGCAGGGGCAGATACGCAGTATTTT	CSARVRAGADTQYF
TRBV9	NA	TRBJ2-1	TRBD2	TGTACCAGCAGCGTAAGGGGACTAGCGGAGGGGAGGGGAAAGTTCTTC	CTSSVRGLAEGRGKFF
TRBV5-1	NA	TRBJ2-2	TRBD2	TGCGCCAGCAGCAAGGGACTAGCGGACATTACCGGGGAGCTGTTTTTT	CASSKGLADITGELFF
TRBV7-6	many	TRBJ2-1	TRBD2	TGTGCCAGCAGCTTAGCTGGCGGGAGCCGAGGGGCTGAGCAGTTCTTC	CASSLAGGSRGAEQFF
TRBV5-1	once	TRBJ2-2	NA	TGCGCCAGCAGCTTGGGCGGCCTGAACACCGGGGAGCTGTTTTTT	CASSLGGLNTGELFF
TRBV9	NA	TRBJ1-2	NA	TGTGCCAGCAGCGTAACTCCTTTAATACCAAACTATGGCTACACCTTC	CASSVTPLIPNYGYTF
TRBV6-1	NA	TRBJ2-4	TRBD1	TGTGCCAGCAGTACACCGGGACAGCGCAAAAACATTCAGTACTTC	CASSTPGQRKNIQYF
TRBV5-6	many	TRBJ1-5	NA	TGTGCCAGCAGCTTGGGCGGACAGCCGAATCAGCCCCAGCATTTT	CASSLGGQPNQPQHF
TRBV6-5	many	TRBJ2-3	NA	TGTGCCAGCAGTTACAACCTAGCCACAGATACGCAGTATTTT	CASSYNLATDTQYF
TRBV24-1	NA	TRBJ1-1	TRBD1	TGTGCCACCAGTGATTCCCCGGGACAGGGATCCACTGAAGCTTTCTTT	CATSDSPGQGSTEAFF
TRBV29-1	NA	TRBJ1-1	TRBD1	TGCAGCATAAGACAGGGCGGTACTGAAGCTTTCTTT	CSIRQGGTEAFF
TRBV10-3	NA	TRBJ1-1	NA	TGTGCCATCAGTGACGGGGGCACTGAAGCTTTCTTT	CAISDGGTEAFF
TRBV24-1	NA	TRBJ2-2	TRBD1	TGTGCCACCAGTGATTTCGGACAGGGGTTTACCGGGGAGCTGTTTTTT	CATSDFGQGFTGELFF
TRBV29-1	NA	TRBJ1-2	NA	TGCAGCGTTGGCAGGGAACACACCTTC	CSVGREHTF
TRBV29-1	NA	TRBJ2-1	TRBD2	TGCAGCGTTGATCTCGGACTAGCGGGTCAAAATGAGCAGTTCTTC	CSVDLGLAGQNEQFF
TRBV19	NA	TRBJ2-7	TRBD1	TGTGCCAGTAGCAATACGGACAGGCGGAGCGAGCAGTACTTC	CASSNTDRRSEQYF
TRBV5-5	NA	TRBJ1-6	TRBD1	TGTGCCAGCAGCCCGGCCGACAGGGGGGTTGATTCACCCCTCCACTTT	CASSPADRGVDSPLHF
TRBV7-3	few	TRBJ1-5	TRBD1	TGTGCCAGCAGCTTGACAGGGGGCAATCAGCCCCAGCATTTT	CASSLTGGNQPQHF
TRBV20-1	NA	TRBJ2-1	NA	TGCAGTGTAAGAGGGCAGGGTTCCTACAATGAGCAGTTCTTC	CSVRGQGSYNEQFF
TRBV5-1	many	TRBJ2-7	NA	TGCGCCAGCAGCGAGGGCAACCACGAGCAGTACTTC	CASSEGNHEQYF
TRBV28	few	TRBJ2-5	NA	TGTGCCAGCAGCCCCAGTATGGTAGCAGAGACCCAGTACTTC	CASSPSMVAETQYF
TRBV2	NA	TRBJ2-6	NA	TGTGCCAGCAGTCCTCAAACTGGACGTAGCTCTGGGGCCAACGTCCTGACTTTC	CASSPQTGRSSGANVLTF
TRBV2	NA	TRBJ2-1	NA	TGTGCCAGCAGTGAACGACTGCGCGATGAGCAGTTCTTC	CASSERLRDEQFF
TRBV10-3	few	TRBJ2-1	TRBD1	TGTGCCAGCAGCGCCGCTCCGACAGGGGAGAATGAGCAGTTCTTC	CASSAAPTGENEQFF
TRBV7-9	many	TRBJ1-6	NA	TGTGCCAGCAGCATGACCGACAGTTATAATTCACCCCTCCACTTT	CASSMTDSYNSPLHF
TRBV5-1	NA	TRBJ2-5	NA	TGCGCCAGCAGCTTGGCGGAGGAAGGTCGGGAGACCCAGTACTTC	CASSLAEEGRETQYF